This entry lists 20 T cell receptor beta chains sequenced from one sample in a study of blood T cell repertoires in COVID-19. Repertoires were generated with immunoSEQ multiplex PCR, while TCRdb's copy carries only in-frame clones and drops some. The table shows 240,000 or so clones, with 82% occurring only once. Sample: peripheral blood. The receptor set was obtained from a woman aged 55-69 years with active or convalescent COVID-19.

The chain links TRBV27 to TRBJ2-5; tentatively, D is TRBD1 (6 bases). Per the germline V gene, CDR1 is MNHEY and CDR2 is SMNVEV (reference sequence). The CDR3 has 14 amino acids. Between the trimmed V and J ends, which lost 10 bases and 2 bases, there was a span of 17 bases. The CDR3: CATEAGTRQETQYF. The DNA for the CDR3 is TGTGCCACCGAAGCCGGGACACGACAAGAGACCCAGTACTTC.

The chain carries TRBV7-2 and TRBJ1-5; 7 bases are a match to TRBD1. The CDR3 extends over 16 amino acids. Trimming took 1 base from V and 6 from J; bases not matched to a gene: 9. Germline values: CDR1 SGHTA, CDR2 FQGNSA. CDR3 loop: CASSLVQGGAGQPQHF. CDR3 nucleotides: TGTGCCAGCAGCTTAGTTCAAGGGGGCGCGGGTCAGCCCCAGCATTTT. The whole variable domain, remainder taken from reference TRBV7-2 and TRBJ1-5, is GAGVSQSPSNKVTEKGKDVELRCDPISGHTALYWYRQSLGQGLEFLIYFQGNSAPDKSGLPSDRFSAERTGGSVSTLTIQRTQQEDSAVYLCASSLVQGGAGQPQHFGDGTRLSIL.

This clone was seen only once. The V call is TRBV12-3 or TRBV12-4, the J call TRBJ2-5; D may be TRBD2 (7 bases). V lost 6 bases to trimming and J lost 5 bases, with 13 bases between them. CDR3 length equals 13 residues. CDR3 loop: CASRRGAEETQYF. The CDR3 coding sequence is TGTGCCAGCAGACGGGGGGCTGAGGAGACCCAGTACTTC.

The rearrangement links TRBV7-8 to TRBJ1-3; the D is unclear. This CDR3 spans 14 amino acids. Germline CDR1 and CDR2: SGHVS and FQNEAQ. With 1 base removed from V and 3 bases from J, the gap between germline ends came to 7 bases. DNA for the CDR3: TGTGCCAGCAGCTTAGTGGCAATTGGAAACACCATATATTTT. This translates into CASSLVAIGNTIYF.

The V gene is TRBV19, the J gene TRBJ2-5; 12 positions match TRBD1. The germline V gene encodes CDR1 LNHDA and CDR2 SQIVND (reference sequence). This CDR3 has 13 amino acids. Unmatched junction bases numbered 1, after V lost 6 bases and J lost 5 bases. The CDR3 loop reads CASSGTGGETQYF. DNA of the CDR3: TGTGCCAGTAGCGGGACAGGGGGCGAGACCCAGTACTTC.

The gene calls are TRBV11-3 and TRBJ2-5, with D possibly matching TRBD1 (5 bases). Germline V gene sequence: CDR1 SGHNT, CDR2 YENEEA. Trimming stripped 1 base from V and 2 bases from J, with 11 bases between. This CDR3 is built from 15 residues. The CDR3 here is CASSLAGRQQETQYF. The DNA of the CDR3 is TGTGCCAGCAGCTTAGCAGGCAGACAGCAAGAGACCCAGTACTTC.

The chain links TRBV3-1 (or the pseudogene TRBV3-2) to TRBJ2-5; 11 nucleotides align to TRBD1. The length of the CDR3 is 15 residues. V was pared by 4 bases and J by 4 bases, with 5 bases of the junction left unmatched. Germline V CDR1 and CDR2: LGHDT, YNNKEL (reference sequence). The chain's CDR3 is CASSRTGTGGETQYF. The CDR3 DNA is TGTGCCAGCAGCCGAACCGGGACAGGGGGAGAGACCCAGTACTTC.

The rearrangement joins TRBV11-2 to TRBJ2-7; TRBD2 might be the D (7 bases). The CDR3 totals 16 residues. Trimming removed 5 bases from V and 9 bases from J, with 26 bases in between. Germline assignment: CDR1 SGHAT and CDR2 FQNNGV. The CDR3 reads CASSPLAGAAARGQYF. CDR3 bases: TGTGCCAGCAGCCCACTTGCGGGGGCGGCTGCTAGAGGGCAGTACTTC.

This sequence joins TRBV6-5 and TRBJ1-1; D remains ambiguous. CDR3 length: 14 amino acids. The V gene lost 0 bases and the J gene lost 1 base, with 6 bases spanning the gap. Germline CDR1 and CDR2: MNHEY and SVGAGI. CDR3 in amino acids: CASSYSSANTEAFF. The CDR3, as DNA: TGTGCCAGCAGTTACTCGAGCGCGAACACTGAAGCTTTCTTT.

This chain joins TRBV20-1 and TRBJ2-1; 12 nucleotides line up with TRBD1. The trim removed 3 bases at V and 8 bases at J, leaving 8 bases unmatched. Germline CDR1 DFQATT, CDR2 SNEGSKA (reference sequence). The CDR3 extends over 15 amino acids. This CDR3 is CSASPEGQGADEQFF. The DNA for the CDR3 is TGCAGTGCTAGTCCCGAGGGACAGGGGGCTGATGAGCAGTTCTTC.

The chain links TRBV29-1 to TRBJ1-1; TRBD1 matches at 7 bases. Germline CDR1 SQVTM, CDR2 ANQGSEA. J was trimmed by 4 bases and V by 3 bases; bases with no gene match: 5. The CDR3 is 13 amino acids. As DNA, the CDR3 is TGCAGCGTTGATGATAGACAGGGCACTGAAGCTTTCTTT. Protein: CSVDDRQGTEAFF.

This sequence joins TRBV6-5 and TRBJ2-5, with D hard to call. CDR1 is MNHEY, CDR2 SVGAGI, per germline. V was shortened by 6 bases and J by 5 bases, with 10 bases between the two germline ends. The CDR3 runs 12 residues. The CDR3 coding sequence is TGTGCCAGCAGGCTCACCCGGGAGACCCAGTACTTC. As protein: CASRLTRETQYF.

V and J are TRBV2 and TRBJ2-1; D perhaps matches TRBD2 (6 bases). The CDR3 consists of 15 residues. Germline lookup yields CDR1 SNHLY and CDR2 FYNNEI. Deletions cut 7 bases from V and 4 bases from J, with 17 bases between. The CDR3 sequence is CASNLPRAGYNEQFF. In DNA, the CDR3 is TGTGCCAGCAACCTTCCAAGGGCGGGGTACAATGAGCAGTTCTTC.

This clone occurred a few times. The J gene is TRBJ2-1, the V gene TRBV3-1 (or the pseudogene TRBV3-2); 11 bases line up with TRBD2. CDR1 LGHDT and CDR2 YNNKEL come from the germline V gene (reference sequence). CDR3 length equals 16 residues. V dropped 3 bases and J dropped 6; count of bases not matched to a gene: 7. The CDR3 coding sequence is TGTGCCAGCAGCCATGCTAGCGGGGGGAGAGCCAATGAGCAGTTCTTC. It yields the protein CASSHASGGRANEQFF.

This CDR3 reads CASSIGGGANSPLHF. In nucleotides, the CDR3 is TGTGCCAGTAGTATCGGTGGTGGGGCCAATTCACCCCTCCACTTT. V gene TRBV19 combines with J gene TRBJ1-6; maybe TRBD1 (5 bases). This CDR3 comprises 15 residues. Trimming removed 3 bases from V and 7 bases from J, with 13 bases in between. From germline, CDR1 is LNHDA and CDR2 SQIVND (reference sequence).

The gene calls are TRBV2 and TRBJ2-7, with 11 bases matching TRBD1. Germline lookup yields CDR1 SNHLY and CDR2 FYNNEI. The V gene end was trimmed by 6 bases and the J gene end by 5 bases; junction bases not matched to a gene: 12. This CDR3 contains 16 residues. The CDR3 coding sequence is TGTGCCAGCAGCGTGCCTAGGACAGGGGGCACTGACGAGCAGTACTTC. Protein sequence: CASSVPRTGGTDEQYF.

The chain employs TRBV4-1 and TRBJ2-1; D may be TRBD1 (7 bases). The CDR3 contains 19 residues. V shed 1 base and J shed 0 bases, with 19 bases lying between them. Germline-derived CDR1 and CDR2 are MGHRA and YSYEKL. The DNA for the CDR3 is TGCGCCAGCAGCCAAGGGGGCAGGGGGGACCCTAGCTCCTACAATGAGCAGTTCTTC. The encoded protein is CASSQGGRGDPSSYNEQFF.

V gene TRBV11-3 combines with J gene TRBJ1-1; a possible D gene is TRBD1 (6 bases). The CDR3 covers 12 residues. From germline, CDR1 is SGHNT and CDR2 YENEEA. V lost 5 bases, J lost 7 bases, and 11 bases lay in between. CDR3 nucleotides: TGTGCCAGCAGCCCCCCACAGGGTGAAGCTTTCTTT. This encodes CASSPPQGEAFF.

This clone has a single count. This chain joins TRBV6-5 and TRBJ1-6; D is uncertain. Looked up from germline, CDR1 is MNHEY and CDR2 is SVGAGI. Deletions cut 0 bases from V and 5 bases from J, with 8 bases between. CDR3 length: 15 residues. The chain's CDR3 is CASSYSKQNNSPLHF. The CDR3, as DNA: TGTGCCAGCAGTTACTCGAAACAGAATAATTCACCCCTCCACTTT.

This clone was seen just once. The gene calls are TRBV18 and TRBJ2-7, with D uncertain. The CDR3 loop spans 13 amino acids. V was clipped by 7 bases and J by 5 bases, with 15 bases between them. CDR1 is KGHSH, CDR2 LQKENI, per germline. The CDR3 loop is CASFSGYHHEQYF. The CDR3, as DNA: TGTGCCAGCTTTTCAGGTTACCACCACGAGCAGTACTTC.